Each of the 17 T cell receptor beta chains below was sequenced from the same sample in a study of vaccination and CD4 T cells after COVID-19. Their antigens are not known. Oncomine TCR Beta short-read sequencing was applied to DNA from cultured CD4+ T cells. TCRdb ran MiXCR on the PCR reads and lists one entry per CDR3 protein. The sample holds around 8,000 distinct CDR3 sequences; 45% to 50% are singletons and the top ten take roughly 20%. Described treatment: roughly 10-day PBMC culture with coronavirus spike peptide pools or control peptides (ViraFEST assay). The source material was CD4+ T cells from blood, cultured in vitro. The receptors derive from a human donor who had recovered from COVID-19.

This clonotype was seen a few times. The chain employs TRBV20-1 and TRBJ2-3; 9 bases are shared with TRBD1. V lost 3 bases to trimming and J lost 4 bases; unmatched junction nucleotides: 8. This CDR3 contains 15 residues. The germline V gene encodes CDR1 DFQATT and CDR2 SNEGSKA (reference sequence). CDR3 in amino acids: CSASLGQGQADTQYF. The CDR3 DNA sequence: TGCAGTGCTAGTCTAGGACAGGGGCAGGCAGATACGCAGTATTTT.

This clonotype was found a few times. J is TRBJ1-4 and V is TRBV19; D is unresolved. Trimming removed 4 bases at V and 4 bases at J, with 10 bases between. The CDR3 runs to 14 residues. Germline V gene lookup returns CDR1 LNHDA and CDR2 SQIVND (reference sequence). CDR3 amino acids: CASSKAWDNEKLFF. The DNA of the CDR3 is TGTGCCAGTAGTAAGGCATGGGATAATGAAAAACTGTTTTTT.

The rearrangement joins TRBV20-1 to TRBJ1-2; D not resolved. V was cut by 6 bases and J by 7 bases, with 9 bases left in between. Germline CDR1 is DFQATT and CDR2 is SNEGSKA (reference sequence). The length of the CDR3 is 10 residues. As DNA, the CDR3 is TGCAGTGCCACCCAACGTGGCTACACCTTC. Residues: CSATQRGYTF.

V usage is TRBV7-3 and J usage is TRBJ2-1; 11 nucleotides line up with TRBD1. Looked up from germline, CDR1 is SGHTA and CDR2 is FQGTGA. The junction had 8 bases not matched to a gene; V was cut back by 5 bases and J by 8 bases. The CDR3 runs 15 residues. Here the CDR3 reads CASSPGQGAFYEQFF. The DNA for the CDR3 is TGTGCCAGCAGCCCTGGACAGGGGGCTTTTTATGAGCAGTTCTTC.

This clonotype has a handful of counts. The rearrangement joins TRBV6-1 to TRBJ2-3, with D possibly matching TRBD2 (6 bases). Germline V gives CDR1 MNHNS, CDR2 SASEGT. Trimming removed 2 bases at V and 4 bases at J, with 16 bases between. The CDR3 contains 16 residues. The CDR3 sequence: CASSENGYRGADTQYF. The CDR3 bases are TGTGCCAGCAGTGAAAATGGGTACCGCGGGGCAGATACGCAGTATTTT.

This clonotype was counted between two and nine times. The V call is TRBV15, the J call TRBJ2-1; D possibly corresponds to TRBD1 (5 bases). Trimming shortened V by 0 bases and J by 4 bases, and 10 bases separated the two germline ends. Germline assignment: CDR1 LNHNV and CDR2 YYDKDF (reference sequence). This CDR3 spans 15 amino acids. The CDR3: CATSRDFSGYNEQFF. The CDR3 DNA sequence: TGTGCCACCAGCAGAGATTTTTCAGGGTACAATGAGCAGTTCTTC.

The chain recombines TRBV20-1 with TRBJ2-3, with D unclear. Germline V gene sequence: CDR1 DFQATT, CDR2 SNEGSKA (reference sequence). This CDR3 contains 13 residues. The CDR3 loop is CATVDTSTDTQYF. The CDR3 DNA reads as TGCGCAACCGTAGACACTAGCACAGATACGCAGTATTTT.

The chain links TRBV6-1 to TRBJ1-5; the D is unclear. Trimming took 2 bases from V and 3 from J, leaving 14 bases between them. CDR1 and CDR2 from the germline V gene are MNHNS and SASEGT. This CDR3 spans 16 amino acids. CDR3 in amino acids: CASSEIVGWDNQPQHF. Here the CDR3 DNA reads TGTGCCAGCAGTGAAATTGTGGGGTGGGACAATCAGCCCCAGCATTTT.

The V gene is TRBV7-2, the J gene TRBJ2-5, with D unclear. V was shortened by 4 bases and J by 4 bases, with 16 bases between the two germline ends. The CDR3 spans 15 residues. Germline loops: CDR1 SGHTA, CDR2 FQGNSA. CDR3 sequence reads: CASSSQNRGTETQYF. For the CDR3, the DNA is TGTGCCAGCAGCTCCCAGAATCGCGGCACAGAGACCCAGTACTTC.

The V gene is TRBV30, the J gene TRBJ2-2; 8 bases are a match to TRBD1. The J segment lost 4 bases and the V segment lost 2 bases, leaving 3 bases of the junction unmatched. Germline V CDR1 and CDR2: GTSNPN, SVGIG (reference sequence). The CDR3 consists of 14 residues. The CDR3, as DNA: TGTGCCTGGAGTATCAGGGGGCCCACCGGGGAGCTGTTTTTT. Translation: CAWSIRGPTGELFF. The full variable domain, its missing parts supplied by reference TRBV30 and TRBJ2-2, is SQTIHQWPATLVQPVGSPLSLECTVEGTSNPNLYWYRQAAGRGLQLLFYSVGIGQISSEVPQNLSASRPQDRQFILSSKKLLLSDSGFYLCAWSIRGPTGELFFGEGSRLTVL.

The V gene is TRBV7-2, the J gene TRBJ1-2; TRBD1 is a possible D gene (5 bases). Germline CDR1 is SGHTA and CDR2 is FQGNSA. The CDR3 has 12 amino acids. V lost 4 bases to trimming and J lost 6 bases, with 9 bases between them. This CDR3 is CASSWQQDGYTF. CDR3 DNA sequence: TGTGCCAGCAGCTGGCAACAGGATGGCTACACCTTC.

The V call is TRBV20-1, the J call TRBJ1-1; D is undetermined. The germline CDR1 and CDR2 sequences are DFQATT and SNEGSKA (reference sequence). The CDR3 has 11 residues. Trimming removed 7 bases at V and 2 bases at J, with 8 bases between. As DNA, the CDR3 is TGCAGTGGGAGGGATAACACTGAAGCTTTCTTT. It specifies CSGRDNTEAFF.

The V gene is TRBV7-9, the J gene TRBJ1-2, with 7 bases fitting TRBD1. CDR1 SEHNR and CDR2 FQNEAQ come from the germline V gene (reference sequence). The CDR3 totals 14 residues. V shed 5 bases, J shed 5 bases, and the junction held 8 bases outside the gene matches. In DNA, the CDR3 is TGTGCCAGCAGCCCACAGGGACAGAATTATGGCTACACCTTC. Protein sequence: CASSPQGQNYGYTF.

V is TRBV10-3 and J is TRBJ2-3; weak D call: TRBD2 (6 bases). This CDR3 has 18 residues. Germline V CDR1 and CDR2: ENHRY, SYGVKD. V was pared by 0 bases and J by 4 bases, with 20 bases between. CDR3 sequence: CAISESPLASRFADTQYF. CDR3 nucleotide sequence: TGTGCCATCAGTGAGTCGCCACTAGCTTCGAGGTTCGCAGATACGCAGTATTTT.

The J gene is TRBJ2-7, the V gene TRBV5-1, with 8 positions matching TRBD1. This CDR3 comprises 14 residues. The V and J ends lost 3 bases and 4 bases, in that order; junction bases with no gene match: 6. In germline, CDR1 is SGHRS, CDR2 YFSETQ. The CDR3 sequence is CASSSGQGKYEQYF. Written as DNA, the CDR3 is TGCGCCAGCAGCTCCGGACAGGGAAAGTACGAGCAGTACTTC.

The chain links TRBV28 to TRBJ1-5, with 11 bases identical to TRBD1. Germline lookup yields CDR1 MDHEN and CDR2 SYDVKM. V dropped 4 bases and J dropped 7; count of bases not matched to a gene: 3. CDR3 size: 14 residues. For the CDR3, the DNA is TGTGCCAGCAGTTGGACAGGGGGCAGACAGCCCCAGCATTTT. As protein: CASSWTGGRQPQHF.

The chain is built from TRBV2 and TRBJ2-7, with D hard to call. The CDR3 is made up of 14 amino acids. Germline CDR1 reads SNHLY; CDR2 reads FYNNEI. V was shortened by 4 bases and J by 3 bases, with 13 bases between the two germline ends. CDR3 DNA: TGTGCCAGCAGTGTGACCTTCCGCAACTACGAGCAGTACTTC. Translated, it gives CASSVTFRNYEQYF.